These 13 T cell receptor beta chains came from one sample sequenced in a study of shared clonotypes between healthy human individuals. This table comes from immunoSEQ multiplex PCR, and its TCRdb copy is limited to in-frame clones, with some not included. The data hold under 2,000,000 clones, with roughly 95% observed a single time. Naive CD8 populations comprised CD45RO-negative cells positively selected for CCR7, excluding terminally differentiated effector memory CD45RA+ cells. Material for sequencing was naive CD8+ T cells sorted from blood. All receptors derive from a man younger than 35 in good health.

The rearrangement joins TRBV19 to TRBJ1-4, with D unresolved. With 7 bases removed from V and 6 bases from J, the gap between germline ends came to 9 bases. The V gene's germline CDR1 is LNHDA and CDR2 SQIVND (reference sequence). CDR3 length: 12 residues. CDR3 coding DNA: TGTGCCAGTACTGGTGGGCATGAAAAACTGTTTTTT. Amino acids: CASTGGHEKLFF.

This clone was observed once. The V and J genes are TRBV7-6 and TRBJ1-2, with a tentative D call TRBD1 (5 bases). V lost 1 base to trimming and J lost 2 bases, with 11 bases between them. Germline V lookup: CDR1 SGHVS, CDR2 FNYEAQ. The CDR3 loop spans 15 amino acids. CDR3 sequence reads: CASSLGQGENYGYTF. The DNA for the CDR3 is TGTGCCAGCAGCTTAGGGCAGGGAGAGAACTATGGCTACACCTTC.

The V and J genes are TRBV6-7 and TRBJ1-2, with D tentatively TRBD1 (5 bases). TRBV6-7 is placed among ORFs of uncertain function. The CDR3 loop spans 19 amino acids. Trimming left V 7 bases short and J 0 bases short, with 27 bases between. The CDR3 sequence: CASIPGVRRDGQANYGYTF. CDR3 DNA: TGTGCCAGCATCCCTGGTGTGAGGCGGGACGGACAAGCTAACTATGGCTACACCTTC.

The chain links TRBV10-3 to TRBJ1-1, with a weak D call TRBD1 (5 bases). Trimming cost V 0 bases and J 7 bases, with 15 bases left between them. The CDR3 is 15 amino acids. Germline values: CDR1 ENHRY, CDR2 SYGVKD. CDR3 DNA: TGTGCCATCAGTGAGTCGGGCCCAGGGCCCGATGAAGCTTTCTTT. Residues: CAISESGPGPDEAFF.

There are a few counts of this clone. This chain uses TRBV7-2 with TRBJ1-5, with a possible D match to TRBD1 (5 bases). This CDR3 region has 15 residues. Trimming took off 5 bases at V and 5 bases at J, with 16 bases between the two ends. Germline assignment: CDR1 SGHTA and CDR2 FQGNSA. The CDR3 protein is CASSPSPGPYQPQHF. CDR3 nucleotide sequence: TGTGCCAGCAGCCCTTCCCCAGGGCCGTATCAGCCCCAGCATTTT.

This chain uses TRBV6-1 with TRBJ2-3, with D unclear. This CDR3 region has 13 residues. The V end was cut by 2 bases, the J end by 1 base, with 4 bases between. In germline, CDR1 is MNHNS, CDR2 SASEGT. The CDR3 DNA sequence: TGTGCCAGCAGTGAAATAGGCACAGATACGCAGTATTTT. Translating gives CASSEIGTDTQYF.

The chain links TRBV13 to TRBJ2-6; a possible D gene is TRBD1 (6 bases). V lost 5 bases to trimming and J lost 2 bases, with 10 bases between them. CDR1 PRHDT and CDR2 FYEKMQ come from the germline V gene (reference sequence). This CDR3 is built from 15 residues. CDR3 DNA: TGTGCCAGCAGCGACACAGGGACTGGGGCCAACGTCCTGACTTTC. It translates to CASSDTGTGANVLTF.

The chain has TRBV5-1 and TRBJ2-1; 13 bases agree with TRBD2. This CDR3 is 18 amino acids long. Per germline, CDR1 SGHRS and CDR2 YFSETQ. V shed 4 bases, J shed 1 base, and the junction held 8 bases outside the gene matches. The CDR3 DNA sequence: TGCGCCAGCAGCACGGGACTAGCGGGGATCGGGTCCTACAATGAGCAGTTCTTC. As protein: CASSTGLAGIGSYNEQFF.

The chain is built from TRBV28 and TRBJ1-5, with TRBD1 identical over 8 bases. J was trimmed by 2 bases and V by 8 bases; bases with no gene match: 17. Germline values: CDR1 MDHEN, CDR2 SYDVKM. The CDR3 is 18 amino acids. This CDR3 is CASLSRQGRRYGNQPQHF. CDR3 sequence (DNA): TGTGCCAGCCTCTCCCGACAGGGGCGGAGGTACGGCAATCAGCCCCAGCATTTT.

This rearrangement joins TRBV7-9 to TRBJ1-3, with no clear D. CDR1 and CDR2 (germline): SEHNR, FQNEAQ (reference sequence). The CDR3 has 14 amino acids. V lost 5 bases to trimming and J lost 3 bases, with 11 bases between them. The CDR3 nucleotides read TGTGCCAGCAGCCCACCCGTAGGTGGAAACACCATATATTTT. Its protein is CASSPPVGGNTIYF.

The chain uses TRBV7-9 and TRBJ1-1, with 7 bases matching TRBD1. V shed 7 bases and J 2 bases; nucleotides not matched to a gene: 13. Germline assignment: CDR1 SEHNR and CDR2 FQNEAQ (reference sequence). This CDR3 is built from 16 residues. CDR3 residues: CASKLGDRVENTEAFF. In DNA, the CDR3 is TGTGCCAGCAAGCTTGGAGACAGGGTGGAAAACACTGAAGCTTTCTTT. Drawing the rest from reference TRBV7-9 and TRBJ1-1, the complete variable domain is DTGVSQNPRHKITKRGQNVTFRCDPISEHNRLYWYRQTLGQGPEFLTYFQNEAQLEKSRLLSDRFSAERPKGSFSTLEIQRTEQGDSAMYLCASKLGDRVENTEAFFGQGTRLTVV.

The genes are TRBV7-9 and TRBJ2-7; D unresolved. The CDR3 is made up of 12 amino acids. Trimming removed 5 bases from V and 2 bases from J, with 7 bases in between. CDR1 and CDR2 (germline): SEHNR, FQNEAQ (reference sequence). The CDR3 reads CASSPNPYEQYF. The CDR3 DNA follows: TGTGCCAGCAGCCCCAACCCCTACGAGCAGTACTTC.

This chain's CDR3 is CASTNVGTSGPSSYEQYF. CDR3 DNA: TGTGCCAGCACCAATGTGGGGACTAGCGGCCCCAGCTCCTACGAGCAGTACTTC. The chain recombines TRBV27 with TRBJ2-7; 11 bases are shared with TRBD2. The CDR3 has 18 amino acids. CDR1 and CDR2 from the germline V gene are MNHEY and SMNVEV (reference sequence). V lost 7 bases and J lost 0; bases outside the gene matches: 14.